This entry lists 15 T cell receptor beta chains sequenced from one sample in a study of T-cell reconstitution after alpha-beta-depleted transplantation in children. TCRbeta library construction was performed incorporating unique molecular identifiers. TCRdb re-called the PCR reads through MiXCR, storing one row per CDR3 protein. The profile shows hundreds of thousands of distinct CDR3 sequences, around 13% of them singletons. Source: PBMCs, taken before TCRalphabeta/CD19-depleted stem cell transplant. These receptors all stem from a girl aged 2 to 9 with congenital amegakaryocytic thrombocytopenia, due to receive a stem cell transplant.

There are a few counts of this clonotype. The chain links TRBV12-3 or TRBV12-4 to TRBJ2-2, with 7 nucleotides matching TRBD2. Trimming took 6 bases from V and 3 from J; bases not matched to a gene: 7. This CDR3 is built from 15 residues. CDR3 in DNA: TGTGCCAGCAGGGGGGGGGTCAGCGACACCGGGGAGCTGTTTTTT. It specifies CASRGGVSDTGELFF.

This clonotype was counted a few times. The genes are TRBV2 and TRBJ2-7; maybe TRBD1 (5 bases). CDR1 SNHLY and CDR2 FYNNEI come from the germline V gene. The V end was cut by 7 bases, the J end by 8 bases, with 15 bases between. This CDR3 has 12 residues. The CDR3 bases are TGTGCCAGCATCGAGACAGAAACTAAGCAGTACTTC. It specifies CASIETETKQYF.

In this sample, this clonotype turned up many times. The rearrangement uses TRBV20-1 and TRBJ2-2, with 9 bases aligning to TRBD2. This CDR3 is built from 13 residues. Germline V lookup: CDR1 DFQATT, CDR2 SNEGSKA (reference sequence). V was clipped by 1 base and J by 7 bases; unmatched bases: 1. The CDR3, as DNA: TGCAGTGCTAGAGTAGCGGGAGTCGGGGAGCTGTTTTTT. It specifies CSARVAGVGELFF.

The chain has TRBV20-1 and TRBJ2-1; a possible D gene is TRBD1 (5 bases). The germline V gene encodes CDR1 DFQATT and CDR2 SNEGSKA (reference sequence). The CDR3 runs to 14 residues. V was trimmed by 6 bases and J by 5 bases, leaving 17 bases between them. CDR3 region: CSAETVLVHNEQFF. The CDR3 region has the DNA TGCAGTGCGGAGACAGTGCTTGTCCACAATGAGCAGTTCTTC.

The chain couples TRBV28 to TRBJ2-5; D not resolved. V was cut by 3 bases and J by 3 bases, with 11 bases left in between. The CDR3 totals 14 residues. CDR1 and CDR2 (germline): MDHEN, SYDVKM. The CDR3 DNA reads TGTGCCAGCAGTTTGACTTCCCTCAAAGAGACCCAGTACTTC. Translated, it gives CASSLTSLKETQYF.

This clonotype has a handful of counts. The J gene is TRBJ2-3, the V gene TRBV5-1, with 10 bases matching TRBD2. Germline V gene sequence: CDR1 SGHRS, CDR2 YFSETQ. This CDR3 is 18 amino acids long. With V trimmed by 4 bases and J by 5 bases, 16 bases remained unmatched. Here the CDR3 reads CASSEAGGPSISGDTQYF. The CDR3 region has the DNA TGCGCCAGCAGCGAAGCGGGAGGGCCCTCTATTTCTGGAGATACGCAGTATTTT.

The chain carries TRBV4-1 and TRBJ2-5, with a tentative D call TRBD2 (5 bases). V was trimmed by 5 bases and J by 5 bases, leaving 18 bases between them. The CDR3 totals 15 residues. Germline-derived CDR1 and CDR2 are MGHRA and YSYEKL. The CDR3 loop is CASSSVAASTETQYF. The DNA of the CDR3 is TGCGCCAGCAGCTCCGTGGCGGCTAGCACTGAGACCCAGTACTTC.

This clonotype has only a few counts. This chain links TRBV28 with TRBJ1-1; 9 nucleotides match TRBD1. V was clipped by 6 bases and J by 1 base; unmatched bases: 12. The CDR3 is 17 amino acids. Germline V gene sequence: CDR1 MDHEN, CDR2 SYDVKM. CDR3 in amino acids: CASSLIQGAGGNTEAFF. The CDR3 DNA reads TGTGCCAGCAGCCTAATACAGGGGGCGGGGGGGAACACTGAAGCTTTCTTT.

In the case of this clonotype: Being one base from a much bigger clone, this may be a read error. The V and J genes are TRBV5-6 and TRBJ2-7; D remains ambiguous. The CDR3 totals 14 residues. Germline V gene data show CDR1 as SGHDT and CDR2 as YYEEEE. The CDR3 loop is CASSLVGYAYEQHF. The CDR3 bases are TGTGCCAGCAGCTTGGTTGGCTACGCCTACGAGCAGCACTTC.

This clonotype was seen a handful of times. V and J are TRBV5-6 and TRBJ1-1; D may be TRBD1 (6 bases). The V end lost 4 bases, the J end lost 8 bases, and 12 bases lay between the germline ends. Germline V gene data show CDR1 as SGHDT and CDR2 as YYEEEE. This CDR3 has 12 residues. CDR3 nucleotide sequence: TGTGCCAGCAGCGAAGGGACACGAGAAGCTTTCTTT. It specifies CASSEGTREAFF.

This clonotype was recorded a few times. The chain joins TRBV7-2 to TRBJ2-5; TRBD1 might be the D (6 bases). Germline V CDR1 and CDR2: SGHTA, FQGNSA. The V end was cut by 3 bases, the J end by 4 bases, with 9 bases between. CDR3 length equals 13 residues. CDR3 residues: CASSFNRVETQYF. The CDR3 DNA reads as TGTGCCAGCAGCTTCAACAGGGTAGAGACCCAGTACTTC.

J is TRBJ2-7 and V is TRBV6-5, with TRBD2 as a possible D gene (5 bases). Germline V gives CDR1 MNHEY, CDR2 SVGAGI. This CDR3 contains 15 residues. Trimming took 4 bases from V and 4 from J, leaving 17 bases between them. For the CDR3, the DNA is TGTGCCAGCAGTTCCCAACGGACTCACGGGTACGAGCAGTACTTC. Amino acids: CASSSQRTHGYEQYF.

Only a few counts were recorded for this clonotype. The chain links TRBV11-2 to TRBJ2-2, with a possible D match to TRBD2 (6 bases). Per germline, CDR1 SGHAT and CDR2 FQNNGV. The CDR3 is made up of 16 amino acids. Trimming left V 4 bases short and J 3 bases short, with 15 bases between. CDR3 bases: TGTGCCAGCAGCTCAAACGGGGGAGTTGACACCGGGGAGCTGTTTTTT. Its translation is CASSSNGGVDTGELFF.

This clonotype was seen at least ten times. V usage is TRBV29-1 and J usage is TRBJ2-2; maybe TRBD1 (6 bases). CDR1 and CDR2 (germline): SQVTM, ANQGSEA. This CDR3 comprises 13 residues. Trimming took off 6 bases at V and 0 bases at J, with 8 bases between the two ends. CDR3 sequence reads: CSVDRTNTGELFF. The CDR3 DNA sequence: TGCAGCGTCGACAGGACGAACACCGGGGAGCTGTTTTTT.

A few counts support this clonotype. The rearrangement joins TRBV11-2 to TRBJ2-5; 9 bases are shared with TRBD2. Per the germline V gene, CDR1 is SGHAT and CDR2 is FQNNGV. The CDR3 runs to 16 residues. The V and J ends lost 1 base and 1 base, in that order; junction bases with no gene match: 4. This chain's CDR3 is CASSLGLAGRQETQYF. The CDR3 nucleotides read TGTGCCAGCAGCTTAGGCCTAGCGGGGCGCCAAGAGACCCAGTACTTC.